This T cell receptor beta chain was captured by sequencing in a study of radiotherapy plus CTLA-4 blockade in lung cancer. Trimming took 0 bases from V and 4 from J, leaving 5 bases between them. The CDR3 extends over 13 amino acids. Germline lookup yields CDR1 SGHNT and CDR2 YYREEE (reference sequence). Profiling relied on immunoSEQ multiplex PCR, and the TCRdb table lists in-frame clones only, not all of them. The data contain approximately 97,000 clones, about 80% of them singletons. Points on this clone: The antigen is undetermined.

Regarding the study as a whole: In blood, tumor-derived TCR clones expanded after radiotherapy plus ipilimumab. Among reported predictors of response, early blood T cell clone dynamics with interferon-beta performed best.

This clonotype was obtained from a human donor with non-small cell lung cancer who had stable disease on radiotherapy plus ipilimumab. The source material was peripheral blood, sampled from a patient treated with radiotherapy plus ipilimumab. This chain links TRBV5-4 with TRBJ2-1, with D possibly TRBD2 on 5 matching bases. The CDR3 protein is CASSLGGYNEQFF. In DNA form, the CDR3 reads TGTGCCAGCAGCTTGGGAGGGTACAATGAGCAGTTCTTC.